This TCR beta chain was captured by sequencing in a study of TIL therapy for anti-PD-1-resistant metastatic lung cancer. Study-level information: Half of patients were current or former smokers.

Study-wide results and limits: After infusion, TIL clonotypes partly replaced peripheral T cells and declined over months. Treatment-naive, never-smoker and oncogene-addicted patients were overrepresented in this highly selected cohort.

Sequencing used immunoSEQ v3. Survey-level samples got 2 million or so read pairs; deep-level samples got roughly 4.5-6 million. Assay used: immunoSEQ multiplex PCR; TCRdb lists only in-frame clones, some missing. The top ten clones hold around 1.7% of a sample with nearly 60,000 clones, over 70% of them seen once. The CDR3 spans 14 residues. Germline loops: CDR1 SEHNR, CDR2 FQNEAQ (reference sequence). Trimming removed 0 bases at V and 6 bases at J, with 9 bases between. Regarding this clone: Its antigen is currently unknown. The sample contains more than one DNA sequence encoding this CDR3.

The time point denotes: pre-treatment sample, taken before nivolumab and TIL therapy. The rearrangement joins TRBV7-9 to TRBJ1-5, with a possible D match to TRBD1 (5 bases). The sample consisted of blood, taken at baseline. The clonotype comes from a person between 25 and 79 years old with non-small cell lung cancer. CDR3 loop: CASSLANGGQPQHF. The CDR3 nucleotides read TGTGCCAGCAGCTTAGCTAATGGGGGTCAGCCCCAGCATTTT. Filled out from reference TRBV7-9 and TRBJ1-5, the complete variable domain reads DTGVSQNPRHKITKRGQNVTFRCDPISEHNRLYWYRQTLGQGPEFLTYFQNEAQLEKSRLLSDRFSAERPKGSFSTLEIQRTEQGDSAMYLCASSLANGGQPQHFGDGTRLSIL.